Following are 28 T cell receptor beta chains from one sample sequenced in a study of cytomegalovirus exposure and HLA in healthy donors. The PCR was carried out with 60 Vbeta primers and 13 Jbeta primers. The repertoire was sequenced with immunoSEQ multiplex PCR; TCRdb's copy has only in-frame clones and lacks some. The sample consists of 140,000 or so clones, more than 65% of them appearing once. The source material was PBMCs. All receptors derive from a woman aged 25 to 39 in good health and CMV-seronegative.

In its sample, this clone was seen a few times. A read error is likely here: a far larger clone is one base away. The rearrangement joins TRBV25-1 to TRBJ1-2, with TRBD1 identical over 11 bases. Germline assignment: CDR1 MGHDK and CDR2 SYGVNS. The CDR3 has 15 residues. Here the CDR3 DNA reads TGTGCCAGCAGTGAGTCCGGACAGGGGGCGCTGGGCTACTCCTTC. Encoded protein: CASSESGQGALGYSF.

The V call is TRBV30, the J call TRBJ2-3, with TRBD2 matching over 12 bases. The CDR3 length is 14 residues. Germline trimming cut 4 bases from V and 5 bases from J; bases unmatched to any gene: 4. Looked up from germline, CDR1 is GTSNPN and CDR2 is SVGIG (reference sequence). DNA of the CDR3: TGTGCCTGGACCCTAGCGGGAGGGGGAGATACGCAGTATTTT. It is translated as CAWTLAGGGDTQYF.

The chain uses TRBV29-1 and TRBJ1-1; 8 positions agree with TRBD1. The CDR3 runs 17 residues. Looked up from germline, CDR1 is SQVTM and CDR2 is ANQGSEA. The V and J ends lost 1 base and 4 bases, in that order; junction bases with no gene match: 14. The CDR3 nucleotides are TGCAGCGTTGAAGGGGGACAGGCCCAATCAAGGGGCACTGAAGCTTTCTTT. As protein: CSVEGGQAQSRGTEAFF. Full variable domain (outside the CDR3, taken from reference TRBV29-1 and TRBJ1-1): SAVISQKPSRDICQRGTSLTIQCQVDSQVTMMFWYRQQPGQSLTLIATANQGSEATYESGFVIDKFPISRPNLTFSTLTVSNMSPEDSSIYLCSVEGGQAQSRGTEAFFGQGTRLTVV.

A few counts support this clone. The CDR3, as DNA: TGTGCCAGCAGTTACTCTCAAGCGGGAGGGTACGAGCAGTACTTC. This translates into CASSYSQAGGYEQYF. V usage is TRBV6-5 and J usage is TRBJ2-7, with 10 bases lining up with TRBD2. J gave up 4 bases and V 0 bases, and 3 bases lay outside the gene matches. Germline CDR1 is MNHEY and CDR2 is SVGAGI. The CDR3 loop spans 15 amino acids.

This clone was recorded a few times. The V gene is TRBV10-3, the J gene TRBJ1-1; D call uncertain. Germline values: CDR1 ENHRY, CDR2 SYGVKD. Between the trimmed V and J ends, which lost 2 bases and 1 base, there was a span of 8 bases. The length of the CDR3 is 14 residues. The CDR3 is CAISEREGNTEAFF. The DNA of the CDR3 is TGTGCCATCAGTGAGAGGGAGGGGAACACTGAAGCTTTCTTT.

V usage is TRBV30 and J usage is TRBJ2-3; 7 bases are shared with TRBD2. Germline-derived CDR1 and CDR2 are GTSNPN and SVGIG (reference sequence). CDR3 length: 21 amino acids. After removal of 0 bases from V and 1 base from J, the junction contained 22 bases not matched to a gene. The CDR3 DNA reads as TGTGCCTGGAGTGTAGTGGGCGGGGGATTCCTTACGGTTAGCGGCACAGATACGCAGTATTTT. Translation: CAWSVVGGGFLTVSGTDTQYF.

J is TRBJ1-1 and V is TRBV29-1, with D possibly being TRBD1 (5 bases). The CDR3 is made up of 14 amino acids. Germline assignment: CDR1 SQVTM and CDR2 ANQGSEA. Trimming removed 7 bases from V and 4 bases from J, with 19 bases in between. The CDR3 DNA reads as TGCAGCGGAGACCTTTCAGGGTCGGGCACTGAAGCTTTCTTT. Translation: CSGDLSGSGTEAFF.

This clone was seen just once. This chain connects TRBV28 to TRBJ2-2, with TRBD2 identical over 7 bases. Trimming at V came to 7 bases and at J to 4 bases, leaving 9 bases not matched to a gene. This CDR3 region has 15 residues. Germline V gene sequence: CDR1 MDHEN, CDR2 SYDVKM. This chain's CDR3 is CASKEVGGVTGELFF. The CDR3, as DNA: TGTGCCAGCAAGGAGGTGGGAGGGGTCACCGGGGAGCTGTTTTTT.

CDR3 protein: CASSFLAGGGGYNEQFF. The CDR3 DNA is TGTGCCAGCAGTTTTCTAGCGGGAGGGGGGGGCTACAATGAGCAGTTCTTC. The chain uses TRBV27 and TRBJ2-1, with TRBD2 matching over 12 bases. This CDR3 region has 17 residues. Germline CDR1 and CDR2: MNHEY and SMNVEV (reference sequence). Losses at the gene ends were 3 bases for V and 3 bases for J; bases not matched to a gene: 6.

The rearrangement links TRBV6-5 to TRBJ2-1; D might be TRBD1 (6 bases). Deletions cut 2 bases from V and 1 base from J, with 9 bases between. Germline CDR1 is MNHEY and CDR2 is SVGAGI. CDR3 length: 15 amino acids. The CDR3 coding sequence is TGTGCCAGCAGTTACGCGGACAGATCCTACAATGAGCAGTTCTTC. Encoded protein: CASSYADRSYNEQFF.

Points on this clone: Other nucleotide sequences from this sample produce the same CDR3. This chain joins TRBV19 and TRBJ2-7; D is perhaps TRBD2 (6 bases). V was cut by 11 bases and J by 2 bases, with 22 bases left in between. Germline lookup yields CDR1 LNHDA and CDR2 SQIVND (reference sequence). The CDR3 has 15 amino acids. The CDR3 nucleotides read TGTGCCGCAGGAAAAAATCATGCGGGACCCTACGAGCAGTACGTC. Translated: CAAGKNHAGPYEQYV.

The chain carries TRBV10-2 and TRBJ2-5, with 7 bases lining up with TRBD1. The J call is in doubt because the DNA end fits TRBJ2-7 better. The CDR3 runs 13 residues. Looked up from germline, CDR1 is WSHSY and CDR2 is SAAADI. The CDR3 is CASVKGALLEQYF. CDR3 in DNA: TGCGCCAGCGTTAAGGGGGCTCTCCTCGAGCAGTACTTC.

This clone was seen only once. The V gene is TRBV30, the J gene TRBJ1-3, with a weak D call TRBD1 (5 bases). The CDR3 spans 14 residues. CDR1 and CDR2 from the germline V gene are GTSNPN and SVGIG (reference sequence). V was clipped by 3 bases and J by 5 bases, with 14 bases between them. The CDR3 here is CAWSPPGGRNTIYF. In DNA form, the CDR3 reads TGTGCCTGGAGCCCGCCCGGGGGGAGAAACACCATATATTTT.

The J gene is TRBJ2-4, the V gene TRBV7-2, with 14 bases lining up with TRBD2. The CDR3 extends over 14 amino acids. Germline CDR1 reads SGHTA; CDR2 reads FQGNSA. V lost 3 bases to trimming and J lost 9 bases; unmatched junction nucleotides: 1. Written as DNA, the CDR3 is TGTGCCAGCAGCTTCGGACTAGCGGGGGGCATTCAGTACTTC. It translates to CASSFGLAGGIQYF.

This clone was detected once. This chain connects TRBV27 to TRBJ1-2; TRBD1 matches at 9 bases. Germline V gene lookup returns CDR1 MNHEY and CDR2 SMNVEV (reference sequence). The CDR3 has 15 amino acids. The V and J ends lost 6 bases and 4 bases, in that order; junction bases with no gene match: 9. The CDR3 nucleotides are TGTGCCAGCAGCCGAAACAGGGGGCACGGCTATGGCTACACCTTC. Translating gives CASSRNRGHGYGYTF.

This clone was recorded a few times. The genes are TRBV11-2 and TRBJ1-2; TRBD1 matches 10 bases. Germline CDR1 SGHAT, CDR2 FQNNGV. This CDR3 spans 16 amino acids. V shed 0 bases and J 4 bases; nucleotides not matched to a gene: 5. CDR3 DNA: TGTGCCAGCAGCTTAGATGGGGGGACAGGGGTCTATGGCTACACCTTC. Its protein product is CASSLDGGTGVYGYTF.

The table lists this clone with a count of one. V is TRBV5-4 and J is TRBJ2-2, with unresolved D. V was cut by 1 base and J by 6 bases, with 13 bases left in between. The CDR3 has 15 amino acids. Germline V CDR1 and CDR2: SGHNT, YYREEE (reference sequence). Here the CDR3 reads CASSLTPRVPGELFF. As DNA, the CDR3 is TGTGCCAGCAGCTTGACCCCCCGGGTACCCGGGGAGCTGTTTTTT.

The V gene is TRBV5-4, the J gene TRBJ2-2; TRBD2 matches 7 bases. Germline V gives CDR1 SGHNT, CDR2 YYREEE (reference sequence). This CDR3 contains 15 residues. V shed 3 bases, J shed 2 bases, and the junction held 4 bases outside the gene matches. The CDR3 reads CASSSTSRNTGELFF. The CDR3 nucleotides are TGTGCCAGCAGCTCGACTAGCCGCAACACCGGGGAGCTGTTTTTT.

The chain recombines TRBV11-2 with TRBJ2-2, with TRBD2 as a possible D gene (6 bases). The germline V gene has CDR1 SGHAT and CDR2 FQNNGV. The V end was cut by 2 bases, the J end by 6 bases, with 19 bases between. CDR3 length equals 17 residues. CDR3 residues: CASSLWGGAGRAGELFF. The CDR3 DNA follows: TGTGCCAGCAGCTTATGGGGTGGGGCGGGACGGGCCGGGGAGCTGTTTTTT.

J is TRBJ2-7 and V is TRBV21-1; TRBD2, the table's D call, lacks a check against the DNA. TRBV21-1 represents a pseudogene. This CDR3 is 16 amino acids long. The CDR3 region has the DNA TGTGCCAGCAGCCCGGCCCCCCGGGGGGTTCACTACGAGCAGTACGTC. Protein sequence: CASSPAPRGVHYEQYV.

The V gene is TRBV16, the J gene TRBJ1-3, with D unresolved. CDR1 KGHSY and CDR2 FQNENV come from the germline V gene. The CDR3 is made up of 12 amino acids. V was trimmed by 0 bases and J by 11 bases, leaving 8 bases between them. The CDR3 DNA follows: TGTGCCAGCAGCCAATCCGCGGAACCCATATATTTT. Translation: CASSQSAEPIYF.

The DNA of the CDR3 is TGTGCCAGCTCACCACTTGGTGGGGGGAGCTCGGGAGGCTACACCTTC. As protein: CASSPLGGGSSGGYTF. The chain recombines TRBV18 with TRBJ1-2; TRBD1 is a possible D gene (5 bases). Per the germline V gene, CDR1 is KGHSH and CDR2 is LQKENI. CDR3 length equals 16 residues. V lost 1 base to trimming and J lost 8 bases, with 20 bases between them.

The rearrangement links TRBV5-1 to TRBJ2-5; possible D gene TRBD1, 5 bases. With 4 bases removed from V and 2 bases from J, the gap between germline ends came to 9 bases. The CDR3 length is 13 residues. Germline V gene data show CDR1 as SGHRS and CDR2 as YFSETQ. The CDR3 sequence: CASSTRQQETQYF. The CDR3 DNA follows: TGCGCCAGCAGCACTCGACAGCAAGAGACCCAGTACTTC.

The chain is built from TRBV7-2 and TRBJ2-7, with 10 bases aligning to TRBD2. With 5 bases clipped from V and 0 bases from J, the junction kept 4 bases outside the gene matches. The CDR3 spans 15 residues. Germline V CDR1 and CDR2: SGHTA, FQGNSA. In DNA form, the CDR3 reads TGTGCCAGCAGCCTAAGCGGGAGGGGCTCCTACGAGCAGTACTTC. Translating gives CASSLSGRGSYEQYF. The full variable domain, rest sourced from reference TRBV7-2 and TRBJ2-7, is GAGVSQSPSNKVTEKGKDVELRCDPISGHTALYWYRQSLGQGLEFLIYFQGNSAPDKSGLPSDRFSAERTGGSVSTLTIQRTQQEDSAVYLCASSLSGRGSYEQYFGPGTRLTVT.

This clone was observed once. This chain links TRBV5-5 with TRBJ2-3; 12 bases match TRBD2. V gave up 0 bases and J gave up 6 bases; unmatched junction bases: 2. The CDR3 is 15 amino acids. Germline loops: CDR1 SGHKS, CDR2 YYEKEE (reference sequence). In nucleotides, the CDR3 is TGTGCCAGCAGCTTGGGACTAGCGGGAGCTGATACGCAGTATTTT. Translating gives CASSLGLAGADTQYF.

The rearrangement links TRBV5-6 to TRBJ1-1, with 10 bases that match TRBD1. With V trimmed by 7 bases and J by 2 bases, 8 bases remained unmatched. This CDR3 is built from 15 residues. Germline values: CDR1 SGHDT, CDR2 YYEEEE. CDR3 nucleotides: TGTGCCAGCGCCAGGCGACAGGGGGCTAACACTGAAGCTTTCTTT. This gives the protein CASARRQGANTEAFF.

The CDR3 is CASSPGTAYSSGNTIYF. CDR3 nucleotides: TGTGCCAGCTCACCCGGGACAGCTTATTCCTCTGGAAACACCATATATTTT. This sequence joins TRBV18 and TRBJ1-3, with 7 positions matching TRBD1. Germline V gives CDR1 KGHSH, CDR2 LQKENI. Germline trimming cut 3 bases from V and 0 bases from J; bases unmatched to any gene: 8. CDR3 length equals 17 residues.

This clone has a handful of counts. V usage is TRBV4-2 and J usage is TRBJ2-1; 7 positions match TRBD2. Trimming removed 0 bases from V and 2 bases from J; junction bases left unmatched: 4. Germline V gene sequence: CDR1 LGHNA, CDR2 YNFKEQ. The CDR3 extends over 16 amino acids. The CDR3 DNA is TGTGCCAGCAGCCAAGATCTCACTAGCGCCTACAATGAGCAGTTCTTC. It specifies CASSQDLTSAYNEQFF.